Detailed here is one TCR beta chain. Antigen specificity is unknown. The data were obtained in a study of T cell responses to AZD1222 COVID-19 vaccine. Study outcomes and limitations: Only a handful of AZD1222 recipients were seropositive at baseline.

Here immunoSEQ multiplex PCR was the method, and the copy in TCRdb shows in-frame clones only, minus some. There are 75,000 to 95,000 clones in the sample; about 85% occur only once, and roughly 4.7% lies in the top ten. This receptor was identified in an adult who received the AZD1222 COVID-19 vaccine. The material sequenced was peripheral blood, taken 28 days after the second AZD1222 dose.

CDR3 bases: TGTGCCATCTTGAGGGGGGGAAACTATGGCTACACCTTC. This sequence encodes CAILRGGNYGYTF. The chain is built from TRBV28 and TRBJ1-2, with D possibly matching TRBD1 (6 bases). The CDR3 covers 13 residues. Germline assignment: CDR1 MDHEN and CDR2 SYDVKM. The germline V and J ends were trimmed by 10 bases and 2 bases, with 14 bases remaining between them.